These 31 T cell receptor beta chains were all obtained from the same sample, sequenced in a study of T cell responses to AZD1222 COVID-19 vaccine. Produced via immunoSEQ multiplex PCR; TCRdb's table is partial and in-frame only. Of about 180,000 clones listed, around 90% were seen once; the top ten hold approximately 0.5%. The sample here was peripheral blood, taken on day 0 of AZD1222 vaccination. These receptors were collected from an adult in good health.

The chain recombines TRBV5-1 with TRBJ2-3, with D possibly matching TRBD2 (6 bases). Trimming cost V 4 bases and J 3 bases, with 15 bases left between them. This CDR3 has 15 amino acids. Germline lookup yields CDR1 SGHRS and CDR2 YFSETQ. The CDR3: CASSVTSLETDTQYF. The CDR3 DNA sequence: TGCGCCAGCAGCGTAACTAGCCTCGAGACAGATACGCAGTATTTT.

J is TRBJ2-7 and V is TRBV6-1, with 10 bases fitting TRBD1. With V trimmed by 1 base and J by 4 bases, 7 bases remained unmatched. CDR3 size: 16 residues. Germline-derived CDR1 and CDR2 are MNHNS and SASEGT. The CDR3 loop is CASSEGVGQGIYEQYF. CDR3 bases: TGTGCCAGCAGTGAAGGGGTGGGACAGGGGATTTACGAGCAGTACTTC.

This chain links TRBV5-1 with TRBJ2-7, with D uncertain. This CDR3 has 15 amino acids. The V gene lost 0 bases and the J gene lost 0 bases, with 10 bases spanning the gap. The germline gives CDR1 SGHRS, CDR2 YFSETQ. CDR3 in DNA: TGCGCCAGCAGCTTGGAGGACCCGAGCTCCTACGAGCAGTACTTC. Translating it yields CASSLEDPSSYEQYF.

V usage is TRBV5-1 and J usage is TRBJ2-3, with a possible D match to TRBD2 (5 bases). Germline CDR1 reads SGHRS; CDR2 reads YFSETQ. Deletions cut 0 bases from V and 4 bases from J, with 12 bases between. The CDR3 runs 15 residues. CDR3 residues: CASSLAPGSADTQYF. CDR3 DNA: TGCGCCAGCAGCTTGGCCCCAGGTAGCGCAGATACGCAGTATTTT.

The chain is built from TRBV24-1 and TRBJ1-3; no clear D gene. Germline CDR1 is KGHDR and CDR2 is SFDVKD. Trimming removed 4 bases from V and 7 bases from J, with 10 bases in between. This CDR3 has 13 residues. CDR3 sequence reads: CATSDGGPNTIYF. The CDR3 bases are TGTGCCACCAGTGACGGCGGCCCCAACACCATATATTTT.

This sequence joins TRBV4-2 and TRBJ2-3; D uncertain. Germline V lookup: CDR1 LGHNA, CDR2 YNFKEQ. Trimming shortened V by 1 base and J by 11 bases, and 22 bases separated the two germline ends. CDR3 length: 16 amino acids. The CDR3 loop reads CASSQGVSPNPRRQYF. For the CDR3, the DNA is TGTGCCAGCAGCCAAGGGGTTTCGCCCAACCCAAGGAGGCAGTATTTT.

The genes are TRBV18 and TRBJ1-3; D ambiguous. V lost 6 bases and J lost 0, with 18 bases in between. Germline V gives CDR1 KGHSH, CDR2 LQKENI. CDR3 length equals 17 residues. For the CDR3, the DNA is TGTGCCAGCTCTCCAAACCAACCTGGAAGCTCTGGAAACACCATATATTTT. This encodes CASSPNQPGSSGNTIYF.

The chain recombines TRBV7-2 with TRBJ1-1; D perhaps matches TRBD1 (6 bases). CDR1 and CDR2 from the germline V gene are SGHTA and FQGNSA. The CDR3 runs to 16 residues. V shed 4 bases and J shed 1 base, with 16 bases lying between them. CDR3 sequence (DNA): TGTGCCAGCAGCTCATCCCGGACAGATAGGAACACTGAAGCTTTCTTT. This codes for CASSSSRTDRNTEAFF.

This clone was detected only a few times. V gene TRBV19 combines with J gene TRBJ2-7; TRBD1 matches 7 bases. The germline V gene encodes CDR1 LNHDA and CDR2 SQIVND (reference sequence). The V gene end was trimmed by 7 bases and the J gene end by 3 bases; junction bases not matched to a gene: 9. The CDR3 spans 14 residues. The CDR3 nucleotides read TGTGCCAGTAACCCTGGGGGACAGAGCTACGAGCAGTACTTC. Translating it yields CASNPGGQSYEQYF.

The chain carries TRBV10-3 and TRBJ2-7, with 10 positions matching TRBD1. The CDR3 has 14 residues. Germline CDR1 is ENHRY and CDR2 is SYGVKD. V shed 10 bases, J shed 6 bases, and the junction held 12 bases outside the gene matches. CDR3: CATWDRGELGEQYF. CDR3 sequence (DNA): TGTGCCACCTGGGACAGGGGAGAACTGGGCGAGCAGTACTTC.

The gene calls are TRBV6-5 and TRBJ1-4; D not certain. V was trimmed by 2 bases and J by 0 bases, leaving 10 bases between them. The germline V gene encodes CDR1 MNHEY and CDR2 SVGAGI. The CDR3 is 16 residues long. CDR3 coding DNA: TGTGCCAGCAGTTACATGGCTCCTGCAACTAATGAAAAACTGTTTTTT. Translating gives CASSYMAPATNEKLFF.

The chain has TRBV28 and TRBJ1-4; possible D gene TRBD1, 5 bases. The CDR3 loop spans 15 amino acids. The ends were cut back, 3 bases at V and 7 bases at J, with 15 bases in the middle. Germline V CDR1 and CDR2: MDHEN, SYDVKM. CDR3 residues: CASSFRSPGGEKLFF. DNA for the CDR3: TGTGCCAGCAGTTTTAGGTCTCCCGGGGGTGAAAAACTGTTTTTT.

The chain couples TRBV6-2 or TRBV6-3 to TRBJ1-1; TRBD1 aligns across 10 bases. The CDR3 contains 15 residues. Germline trimming cut 6 bases from V and 7 bases from J; bases unmatched to any gene: 11. CDR1 MNHEY and CDR2 SVGEGT come from the germline V gene. CDR3 protein: CASSPGQGEGDEAFF. DNA for the CDR3: TGTGCCAGCAGCCCAGGACAGGGGGAAGGGGATGAAGCTTTCTTT.

This clone was counted once. The rearrangement joins TRBV6-5 to TRBJ1-5; weak D call: TRBD1 (6 bases). V was cut by 6 bases and J by 4 bases, with 13 bases left in between. From germline, CDR1 is MNHEY and CDR2 SVGAGI. The CDR3 has 14 amino acids. As DNA, the CDR3 is TGTGCCAGCAGCTGGTCCAGGGGTAATCAGCCCCAGCATTTT. Its translation: CASSWSRGNQPQHF.

V and J are TRBV5-6 and TRBJ2-1; D not resolved. The V and J ends lost 0 bases and 2 bases respectively, with 9 bases between them. Germline CDR1 SGHDT, CDR2 YYEEEE. This CDR3 region has 15 residues. The CDR3 DNA reads as TGTGCCAGCAGCTTGGGTTCCCTTACCTACAATGAGCAGTTCTTC. Its translation: CASSLGSLTYNEQFF.

V and J are TRBV10-3 and TRBJ1-1, with 10 bases lining up with TRBD1. The CDR3 length is 18 residues. V lost 6 bases to trimming and J lost 1 base; unmatched junction nucleotides: 14. Germline V gives CDR1 ENHRY, CDR2 SYGVKD. CDR3 sequence: CAISPGWDRGRGNTEAFF. For the CDR3, the DNA is TGTGCCATCAGCCCTGGGTGGGACAGGGGTCGTGGGAACACTGAAGCTTTCTTT.

The rearrangement joins TRBV9 to TRBJ2-3; the D is unclear. V shed 1 base and J shed 5 bases, with 20 bases lying between them. Germline-derived CDR1 and CDR2 are SGDLS and YYNGEE. The CDR3 has 17 amino acids. The CDR3 spells CASSVNRQDPSRDTQYF. The CDR3 nucleotides read TGTGCCAGCAGCGTAAATCGGCAGGACCCATCCAGAGATACGCAGTATTTT.

The chain joins TRBV6-5 to TRBJ1-2, with D tentatively TRBD1 (6 bases). Between the trimmed V and J ends, which lost 7 bases and 2 bases, there was a span of 14 bases. Germline V gene sequence: CDR1 MNHEY, CDR2 SVGAGI. This CDR3 contains 14 residues. In DNA form, the CDR3 reads TGTGCCAGCACCCCAATTGGGGGCAACTATGGCTACACCTTC. Translated, it gives CASTPIGGNYGYTF.

This chain links TRBV7-2 with TRBJ1-1; D unresolved. V lost 5 bases, J lost 0 bases, and 10 bases lay in between. CDR1 SGHTA and CDR2 FQGNSA come from the germline V gene. The CDR3 loop spans 14 amino acids. Here the CDR3 DNA reads TGTGCCAGCAGCGGAACAATCATGAACACTGAAGCTTTCTTT. It specifies CASSGTIMNTEAFF.

The rearrangement uses TRBV6-1 and TRBJ1-2; TRBD1 is a possible D gene (6 bases). The germline gives CDR1 MNHNS, CDR2 SASEGT. V was pared by 3 bases and J by 8 bases, with 16 bases between. CDR3 length equals 14 residues. The DNA of the CDR3 is TGTGCCAGCAGTGACGGACGGGGGGCTTACGGCTACACCTTC. It codes for CASSDGRGAYGYTF.

The chain carries TRBV7-2 and TRBJ1-2; tentative D call: TRBD1 (6 bases). This CDR3 is 14 amino acids long. The germline CDR1 and CDR2 sequences are SGHTA and FQGNSA. V was clipped by 1 base and J by 2 bases, with 8 bases between them. Here the CDR3 reads CASSLGQGNYGYTF. In nucleotides, the CDR3 is TGTGCCAGCAGCTTAGGTCAGGGGAACTATGGCTACACCTTC. Variable domain in full (rest from reference TRBV7-2 and TRBJ1-2): GAGVSQSPSNKVTEKGKDVELRCDPISGHTALYWYRQSLGQGLEFLIYFQGNSAPDKSGLPSDRFSAERTGGSVSTLTIQRTQQEDSAVYLCASSLGQGNYGYTFGSGTRLTVV.

The CDR3 is CASSQGGAKNIQYF. CDR3 sequence (DNA): TGCGCCAGCAGCCAAGGGGGAGCCAAAAACATTCAGTACTTC. The chain couples TRBV4-3 to TRBJ2-4; D call uncertain. CDR3 size: 14 residues. The germline V gene has CDR1 LGHNA and CDR2 YSLEER. V lost 1 base and J lost 0, with 4 bases in between.

This chain links TRBV7-3 with TRBJ2-3; D gene uncertain. Germline assignment: CDR1 SGHTA and CDR2 FQGTGA. V was clipped by 0 bases and J by 3 bases, with 7 bases between them. The CDR3 spans 14 residues. The CDR3 is CASSLTMVTDTQYF. CDR3 DNA: TGTGCCAGCAGCTTAACGATGGTTACAGATACGCAGTATTTT.

The genes are TRBV6-5 and TRBJ1-5, with D uncertain. Germline V gives CDR1 MNHEY, CDR2 SVGAGI. The CDR3 contains 14 residues. The V end was cut by 3 bases, the J end by 3 bases, with 9 bases between. The CDR3 DNA reads TGTGCCAGCAGTTATCGGCAGGCCAATCAGCCCCAGCATTTT. Protein product: CASSYRQANQPQHF.

This clone has a handful of counts. This sequence joins TRBV6-2 or TRBV6-3 and TRBJ1-1; D is unclear. Trimming removed 2 bases at V and 3 bases at J, with 7 bases between. CDR1 is MNHEY and CDR2 is SVGEGT in the germline V gene. The CDR3 is 13 residues long. For the CDR3, the DNA is TGTGCCAGCAGTTACGACCCGGACACTGAAGCTTTCTTT. It is translated as CASSYDPDTEAFF.

CDR3 in DNA: TGTGCCAGCAGCCTCTCTCCAGGGGCCAATGAGCAGTTCTTC. Protein product: CASSLSPGANEQFF. The chain combines TRBV9 with TRBJ2-1, with D possibly matching TRBD1 (6 bases). The CDR3 is 14 amino acids. Trimming removed 4 bases from V and 6 bases from J, with 14 bases in between. CDR1 SGDLS and CDR2 YYNGEE come from the germline V gene.

J is TRBJ1-1 and V is TRBV27; D call uncertain. The CDR3 sequence is 14 residues long. Germline loops: CDR1 MNHEY, CDR2 SMNVEV (reference sequence). Trimming cost V 6 bases and J 2 bases, with 13 bases left between them. CDR3 nucleotides: TGTGCCAGCAGATTCCCGGGGTACAACACTGAAGCTTTCTTT. Translation: CASRFPGYNTEAFF.

The rearrangement joins TRBV6-2 or TRBV6-3 to TRBJ2-1; D ambiguous. V shed 5 bases and J shed 9 bases, with 8 bases lying between them. This CDR3 spans 11 amino acids. Germline V gene data show CDR1 as MNHEY and CDR2 as SVGEGT. CDR3 nucleotide sequence: TGTGCCAGCAGTGGGTCCCTTGAGCAGTTCTTC. It encodes CASSGSLEQFF.

V and J are TRBV12-3 or TRBV12-4 and TRBJ1-1; no definite D call. The CDR3 contains 11 residues. V gave up 11 bases and J gave up 4 bases, with 11 bases separating them. CDR3 sequence (DNA): TGTGCCGGTAGAACCGCCACTGAAGCTTTCTTT. Protein product: CAGRTATEAFF.

The chain combines TRBV3-1 (or the pseudogene TRBV3-2) with TRBJ1-2, with D possibly TRBD1 on 6 matching bases. This CDR3 is built from 13 residues. Trimming removed 3 bases at V and 8 bases at J, with 13 bases between. Per germline, CDR1 LGHDT and CDR2 YNNKEL (reference sequence). CDR3 in amino acids: CASSQTQGGGYTF. The CDR3, as DNA: TGTGCCAGCAGCCAGACACAGGGAGGAGGCTACACCTTC.

This clone has only a few counts. This sequence joins TRBV14 and TRBJ1-6, with D possibly TRBD1 on 5 matching bases. Germline-derived CDR1 and CDR2 are SGHDN and FVKESK. V lost 0 bases to trimming and J lost 8 bases, with 14 bases between them. This CDR3 region has 16 residues. CDR3 protein: CASSQDLAGLDSPLHF. The CDR3 region has the DNA TGTGCCAGCAGCCAAGATCTGGCAGGGTTGGATTCACCCCTCCACTTT.